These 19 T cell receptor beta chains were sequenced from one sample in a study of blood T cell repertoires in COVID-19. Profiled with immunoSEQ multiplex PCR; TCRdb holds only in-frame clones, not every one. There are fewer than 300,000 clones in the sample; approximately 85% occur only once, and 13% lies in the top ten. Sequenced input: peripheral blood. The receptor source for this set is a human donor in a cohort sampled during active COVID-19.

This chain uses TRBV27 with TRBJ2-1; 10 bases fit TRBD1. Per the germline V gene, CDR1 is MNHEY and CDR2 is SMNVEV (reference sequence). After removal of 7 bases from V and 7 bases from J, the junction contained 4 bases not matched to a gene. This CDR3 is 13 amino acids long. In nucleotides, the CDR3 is TGTGCCAGCACCGGACAGGGGGGAAATGAGCAGTTCTTC. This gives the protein CASTGQGGNEQFF.

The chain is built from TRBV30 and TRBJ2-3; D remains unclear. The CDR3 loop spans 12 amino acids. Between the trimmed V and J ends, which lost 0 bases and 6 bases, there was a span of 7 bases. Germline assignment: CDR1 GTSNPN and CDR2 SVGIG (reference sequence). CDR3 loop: CAWSVLSDTQYF. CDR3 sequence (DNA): TGTGCCTGGAGTGTACTATCGGATACGCAGTATTTT.

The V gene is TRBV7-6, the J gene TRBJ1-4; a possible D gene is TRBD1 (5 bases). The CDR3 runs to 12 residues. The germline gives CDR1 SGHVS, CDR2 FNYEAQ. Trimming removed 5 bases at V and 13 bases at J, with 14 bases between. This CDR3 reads CASSTNQGRLFF. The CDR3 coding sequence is TGTGCCAGCAGCACCAACCAGGGTCGACTGTTTTTT.

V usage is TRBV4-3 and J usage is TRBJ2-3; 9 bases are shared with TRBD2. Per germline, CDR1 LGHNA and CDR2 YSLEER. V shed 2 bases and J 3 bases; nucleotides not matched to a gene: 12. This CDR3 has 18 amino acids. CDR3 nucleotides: TGCGCCAGCAGCCAAAGGTCGACCGCGGGACTAGCTACAGATACGCAGTATTTT. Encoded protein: CASSQRSTAGLATDTQYF.

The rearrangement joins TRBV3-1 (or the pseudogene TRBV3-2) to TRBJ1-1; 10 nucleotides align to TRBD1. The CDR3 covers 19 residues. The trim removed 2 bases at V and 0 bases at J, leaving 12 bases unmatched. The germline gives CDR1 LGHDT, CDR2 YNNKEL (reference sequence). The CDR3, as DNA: TGTGCCAGCAGCCAACTCTCCCCGGGACAGGGGACCATGAACACTGAAGCTTTCTTT. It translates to CASSQLSPGQGTMNTEAFF.

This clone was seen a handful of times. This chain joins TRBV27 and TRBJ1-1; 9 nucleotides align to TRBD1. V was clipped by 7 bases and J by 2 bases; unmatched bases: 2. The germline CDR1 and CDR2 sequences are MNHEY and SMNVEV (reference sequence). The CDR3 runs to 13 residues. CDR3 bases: TGTGCCAGCATTACAGGGGGCAACACTGAAGCTTTCTTT. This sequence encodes CASITGGNTEAFF.

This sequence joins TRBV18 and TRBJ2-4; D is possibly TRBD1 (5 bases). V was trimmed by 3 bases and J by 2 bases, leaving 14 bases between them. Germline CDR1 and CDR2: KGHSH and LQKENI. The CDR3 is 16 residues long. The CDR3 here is CASSPYSDRSKNIQYF. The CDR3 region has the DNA TGTGCCAGCTCACCCTACTCCGACAGATCCAAAAACATTCAGTACTTC.

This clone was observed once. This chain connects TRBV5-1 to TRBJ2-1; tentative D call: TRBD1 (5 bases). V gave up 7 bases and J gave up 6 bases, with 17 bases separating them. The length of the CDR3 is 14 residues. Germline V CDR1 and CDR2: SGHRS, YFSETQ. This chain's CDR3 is CASQPQGLGNEQFF. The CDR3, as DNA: TGCGCCAGCCAGCCGCAGGGTCTGGGCAATGAGCAGTTCTTC.

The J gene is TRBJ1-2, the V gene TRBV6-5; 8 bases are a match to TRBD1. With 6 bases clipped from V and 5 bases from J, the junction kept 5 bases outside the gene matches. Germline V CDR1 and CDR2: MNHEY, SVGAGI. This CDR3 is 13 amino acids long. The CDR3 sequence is CASRAGGGYGYTF. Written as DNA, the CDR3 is TGTGCCAGCAGAGCAGGGGGCGGGTATGGCTACACCTTC.

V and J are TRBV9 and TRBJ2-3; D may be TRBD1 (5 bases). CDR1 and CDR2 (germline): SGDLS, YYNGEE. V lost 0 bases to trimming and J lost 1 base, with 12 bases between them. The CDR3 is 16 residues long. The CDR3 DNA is TGTGCCAGCAGCGTAGGAGGCACAGGTGGCACAGATACGCAGTATTTT. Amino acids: CASSVGGTGGTDTQYF.

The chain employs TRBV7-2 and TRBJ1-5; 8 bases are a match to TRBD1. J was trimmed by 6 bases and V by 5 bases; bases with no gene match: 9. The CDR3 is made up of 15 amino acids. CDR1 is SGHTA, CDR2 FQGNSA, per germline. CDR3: CASSPTGQGSQPQHF. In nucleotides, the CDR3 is TGTGCCAGCAGCCCGACCGGACAGGGTAGTCAGCCCCAGCATTTT.

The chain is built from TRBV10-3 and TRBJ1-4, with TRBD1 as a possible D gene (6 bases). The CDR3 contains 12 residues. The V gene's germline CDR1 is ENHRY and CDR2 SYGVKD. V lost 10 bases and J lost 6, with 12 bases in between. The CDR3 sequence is CATGSGDEKLFF. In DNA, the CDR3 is TGTGCCACCGGGTCAGGGGATGAAAAACTGTTTTTT.

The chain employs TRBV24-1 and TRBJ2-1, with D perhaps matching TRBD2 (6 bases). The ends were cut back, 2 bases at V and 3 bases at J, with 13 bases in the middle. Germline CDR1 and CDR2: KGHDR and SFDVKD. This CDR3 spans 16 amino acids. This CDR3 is CATSDSGLTSYNEQFF. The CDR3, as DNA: TGTGCCACCAGTGATTCAGGACTAACGAGCTACAATGAGCAGTTCTTC.

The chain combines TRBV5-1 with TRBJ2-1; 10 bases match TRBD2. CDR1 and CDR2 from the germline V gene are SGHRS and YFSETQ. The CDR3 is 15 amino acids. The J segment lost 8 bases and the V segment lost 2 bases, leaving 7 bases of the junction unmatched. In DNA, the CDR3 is TGCGCCAGCAGCTTTTCTAGCGGGAGCCCCTATGAGCAGTTCTTC. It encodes CASSFSSGSPYEQFF.

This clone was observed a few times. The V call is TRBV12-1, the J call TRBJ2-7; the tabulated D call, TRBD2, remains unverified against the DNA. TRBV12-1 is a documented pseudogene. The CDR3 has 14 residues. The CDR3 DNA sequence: TGTGCCAGCAGCTTTTCGCGTCAAAGATACGAGCAGTACTTC. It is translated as CASSFSRQRYEQYF.

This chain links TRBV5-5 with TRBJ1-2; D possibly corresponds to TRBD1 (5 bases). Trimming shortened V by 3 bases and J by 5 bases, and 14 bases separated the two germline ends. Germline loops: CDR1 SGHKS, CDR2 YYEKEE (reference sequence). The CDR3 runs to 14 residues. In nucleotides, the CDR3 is TGTGCCAGCAGCTCCGCCAGGGAAGGGTATGGCTACACCTTC. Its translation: CASSSAREGYGYTF.

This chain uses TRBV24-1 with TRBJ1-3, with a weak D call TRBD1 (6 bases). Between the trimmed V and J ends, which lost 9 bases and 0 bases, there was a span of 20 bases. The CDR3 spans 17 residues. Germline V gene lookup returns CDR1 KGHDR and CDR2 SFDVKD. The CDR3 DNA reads TGTGCCACCGGGGCTACCGGACAGAGCCCCTCTGGAAACACCATATATTTT. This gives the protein CATGATGQSPSGNTIYF.

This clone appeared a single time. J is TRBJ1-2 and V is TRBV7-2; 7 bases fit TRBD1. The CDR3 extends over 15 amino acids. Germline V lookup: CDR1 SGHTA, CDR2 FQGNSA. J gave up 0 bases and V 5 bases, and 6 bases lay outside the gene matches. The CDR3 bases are TGTGCCAGCAGCATCGGGACAGCTTCTAACTATGGCTACACCTTC. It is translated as CASSIGTASNYGYTF.

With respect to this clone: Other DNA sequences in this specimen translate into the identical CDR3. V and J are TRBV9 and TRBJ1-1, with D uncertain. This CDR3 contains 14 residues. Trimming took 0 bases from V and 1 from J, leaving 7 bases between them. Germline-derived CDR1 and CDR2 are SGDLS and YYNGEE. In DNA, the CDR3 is TGTGCCAGCAGCGTAGTAAGCGGGAACACTGAAGCTTTCTTT. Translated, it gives CASSVVSGNTEAFF.